The 5 T cell receptor beta chains in this list originate from one sample, sequenced in a study of Tregs in tolerant kidney transplant recipients. Assay: immunoSEQ multiplex PCR; the TCRdb copy retains only in-frame clones and omits some. Its table records thousands of clones. Related graft donors supplied nonmyeloablative bone marrow transplants, and mixed chimerism was transient. Here the sequenced sample was CD4+ T cells from blood (PBMCs), taken 6 months after the transplant. These receptors were obtained from a human patient who received a combined kidney and bone marrow transplant. The T cells may partly be graft donor cells.

As for this clone: From the germline J gene comes the end of the CDR3, since the read stops 3 residues before it. The V and J genes are TRBV15 and TRBJ2-1; 11 bases are a match to TRBD2. The germline V gene has CDR1 LNHNV and CDR2 YYDKDF (reference sequence). The J segment lost 1 base and the V segment lost 9 bases, leaving 2 bases of the junction unmatched. The CDR3 contains 14 residues. The covered CDR3 bases are TGTGCCACGGGGACTAGCGGTTCCTACAATGAG. Protein sequence: CATGTSGSYNE. The full CDR3 protein reads CATGTSGSYNEQFF.

Regarding this clone: The DNA ends 3 residues before the CDR3 does, and the rest of the CDR3 is filled in from the germline J gene. The J gene is TRBJ1-4, the V gene TRBV19, with 7 bases identical to TRBD1. This CDR3 region has 17 residues. Germline CDR1 is LNHDA and CDR2 is SQIVND (reference sequence). V shed 9 bases and J 0 bases; nucleotides not matched to a gene: 13. The CDR3: CARLKGGQTSTNEKLFF. The DNA read from the CDR3 is TGTGCCAGACTCAAAGGGGGACAGACTTCAACTAATGAAAAA. The entire variable domain, with the rest obtained from reference TRBV19 and TRBJ1-4, is as follows: DGGITQSPKYLFRKEGQNVTLSCEQNLNHDAMYWYRQDPGQGLRLIYYSQIVNDFQKGDIAEGYSVSREKKESFPLTVTSAQKNPTAFYLCARLKGGQTSTNEKLFFGSGTQLSVL.

Worth noting for this clone: The read gets to within 3 residues of the CDR3 end, and the germline J gene fills in the rest. The chain is built from TRBV4-2 and TRBJ2-1; D call uncertain. CDR1 and CDR2 from the germline V gene are LGHNA and YNFKEQ. The CDR3 is 14 residues long. The ends were cut back, 3 bases at V and 9 bases at J, with 15 bases in the middle. CDR3 protein: CASSHVSIATEQFF. The sequenced part of the CDR3 DNA is TGTGCCAGCAGCCACGTCTCCATAGCAACTGAG.

Note on this clone: The read terminates 3 residues ahead of where the CDR3 ends, so the germline J gene completes it. The gene calls are TRBV30 and TRBJ1-2; a weak D match, TRBD1 (5 bases). The CDR3 consists of 12 residues. V gave up 1 base and J gave up 7 bases, with 10 bases separating them. CDR1 and CDR2 (germline): GTSNPN, SVGIG (reference sequence). CDR3 amino acids: CAWSGAGFGYTF. Incomplete CDR3 DNA: TGTGCCTGGAGTGGGGCAGGGTTTGGC.

Note on this clone: From the germline J gene comes the end of the CDR3, since the read stops 3 residues before it. The J gene is TRBJ2-7, the V gene TRBV28, with 9 bases fitting TRBD1. This CDR3 has 13 residues. With V trimmed by 4 bases and J by 5 bases, 3 bases remained unmatched. Germline CDR1 and CDR2: MDHEN and SYDVKM. CDR3 protein: CASSSGTGNEQYF. Partial CDR3 DNA: TGTGCCAGCAGTTCCGGGACAGGGAACGAG.